This TCR beta chain was sequenced in a study of T cell clonality in common variable immunodeficiency. Assay: immunoSEQ multiplex PCR; the TCRdb copy retains only in-frame clones and omits some. The specimen has roughly 32,000 clones, none found just once. Trimming pared 2 bases from V and 1 base from J, leaving 12 bases between. The CDR3 length is 16 residues. Germline V gene data show CDR1 as SGHTA and CDR2 as FQGTGA. Overall study results and limits: The cause of increased CVID clonality remains unclear without subpopulation sequencing. Compared with healthy controls, CVID subjects showed increased TCRbeta clonality, mostly in about a third.

Patients and controls were mostly of Caucasian heritage. This clone was observed a few times. Its target is not known. The read ends 3 residues before the CDR3 terminus; that terminus is restored from the germline J gene. The chain links TRBV7-3 to TRBJ2-1, with D tentatively TRBD2 (5 bases). The receptor was isolated from a person between 18 and 75 years old in good health. Sequencing used peripheral blood mononuclear cells. This CDR3 is CASSLSFSASYNEQFF. The CDR3 bases that were read are TGTGCCAGCAGCTTATCCTTTAGCGCTTCCTACAATGAG.